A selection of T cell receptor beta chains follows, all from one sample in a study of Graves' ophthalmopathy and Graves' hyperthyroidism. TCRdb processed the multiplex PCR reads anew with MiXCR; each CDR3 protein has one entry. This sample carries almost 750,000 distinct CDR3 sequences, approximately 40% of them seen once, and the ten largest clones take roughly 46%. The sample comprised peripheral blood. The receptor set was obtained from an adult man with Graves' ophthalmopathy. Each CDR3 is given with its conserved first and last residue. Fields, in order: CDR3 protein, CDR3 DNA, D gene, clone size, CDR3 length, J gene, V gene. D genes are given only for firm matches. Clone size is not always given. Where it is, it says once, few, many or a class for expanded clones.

CDR3: CASSLSQLSADTQYF
DNA: TGTGCCAGCAGCTTATCGCAGCTGTCCGCAGATACGCAGTATTTT
D: NA
size: few
length: 15
J: TRBJ2-3
V: TRBV7-7

CDR3: CASKRPGNYEQYF
DNA: TGTGCCAGCAAACGGCCGGGGAACTACGAGCAGTACTTC
D: NA
size: many
length: 13
J: TRBJ2-7
V: TRBV11-1

CDR3: CASSRGHSNTEAFF
DNA: TGTGCCAGCAGCCGCGGACACTCGAACACTGAAGCTTTCTTT
D: NA
size: few
length: 14
J: TRBJ1-1
V: TRBV7-6

CDR3: CATDRIDEQYF
DNA: TGTGCTACCGACAGGATCGACGAGCAGTACTTC
D: NA
size: once
length: 11
J: TRBJ2-7
V: TRBV2

CDR3: CASSVISDGYEKLFF
DNA: TGTGCCAGCAGTGTCATTTCGGACGGCTATGAAAAACTGTTTTTT
D: NA
size: few
length: 15
J: TRBJ1-4
V: TRBV10-3

CDR3: CSARLAGGPNEQFF
DNA: TGCAGTGCTAGACTAGCGGGGGGGCCCAATGAGCAGTTCTTC
D: TRBD2
size: NA
length: 14
J: TRBJ2-1
V: TRBV20-1

CDR3: CASSSDRGPLETQYF
DNA: TGTGCCAGCAGCTCGGACAGGGGGCCGTTGGAGACCCAGTACTTC
D: TRBD1
size: few
length: 15
J: TRBJ2-5
V: TRBV7-9

CDR3: CSARDTANQPQHF
DNA: TGCAGTGCTAGAGACACAGCGAATCAGCCCCAGCATTTT
D: NA
size: few
length: 13
J: TRBJ1-5
V: TRBV20-1

CDR3: CASSQTGQTNEKLFF
DNA: TGCGCCAGCAGCCAGACGGGACAGACTAATGAAAAACTGTTTTTT
D: TRBD1
size: few
length: 15
J: TRBJ1-4
V: TRBV4-3

CDR3: CASSERQYF
DNA: TGTGCCAGCAGTGAACGGCAGTACTTC
D: NA
size: NA
length: 9
J: TRBJ2-7
V: TRBV2

CDR3: CASSVRGIYGYTF
DNA: TGTGCCAGCAGTGTCAGGGGGATCTATGGCTACACCTTC
D: TRBD1
size: few
length: 13
J: TRBJ1-2
V: TRBV10-3

CDR3: CASSPHLGVAAYAYEQYF
DNA: TGTGCCAGCAGTCCCCACCTTGGAGTAGCGGCCTATGCCTACGAGCAGTACTTC
D: NA
size: NA
length: 18
J: TRBJ2-7
V: TRBV12-3/TRBV12-4

CDR3: CSAPVGSGNTIYF
DNA: TGCAGTGCCCCCGTGGGCTCTGGAAACACCATATATTTT
D: NA
size: NA
length: 13
J: TRBJ1-3
V: TRBV20-1

CDR3: CASRWGMDRDTEAFF
DNA: TGTGCAAGCAGATGGGGGATGGACAGGGACACTGAAGCTTTCTTT
D: TRBD1
size: NA
length: 15
J: TRBJ1-1
V: TRBV7-9

CDR3: CASSRDVFEQYF
DNA: TGTGCCAGCAGCCGGGACGTTTTCGAGCAGTACTTC
D: NA
size: NA
length: 12
J: TRBJ2-7
V: TRBV12-3/TRBV12-4

CDR3: CSARDSGHKIYEQYF
DNA: TGCAGTGCTAGAGATTCAGGACACAAAATCTACGAGCAGTACTTC
D: NA
size: NA
length: 15
J: TRBJ2-7
V: TRBV20-1

CDR3: CASSELGGWSTEAFF
DNA: TGTGCCAGCAGTGAATTAGGGGGATGGAGCACTGAAGCTTTCTTT
D: NA
size: many
length: 15
J: TRBJ1-1
V: TRBV2

CDR3: CASSRWNETQYF
DNA: TGCGCCAGCAGCCGGTGGAACGAGACCCAGTACTTC
D: NA
size: many
length: 12
J: TRBJ2-5
V: TRBV5-1

CDR3: CASSWSNQPQHF
DNA: TGTGCCAGTAGTTGGAGCAATCAGCCCCAGCATTTT
D: NA
size: many
length: 12
J: TRBJ1-5
V: TRBV19

CDR3: CASSFGGASMPRELFF
DNA: TGTGCCAGCAGTTTTGGGGGGGCGAGTATGCCCAGGGAGCTGTTTTTT
D: NA
size: NA
length: 16
J: TRBJ2-2
V: TRBV25-1

CDR3: CASTVGRGTGELFF
DNA: TGTGCCAGCACGGTGGGTCGTGGCACCGGGGAGCTGTTTTTT
D: NA
size: few
length: 14
J: TRBJ2-2
V: TRBV25-1

CDR3: CASSQLLDRVSYEQYF
DNA: TGTGCCAGCAGCCAGCTATTGGACAGGGTTTCCTACGAGCAGTACTTC
D: TRBD1
size: NA
length: 16
J: TRBJ2-7
V: TRBV11-1

CDR3: CASSLPGWEQYF
DNA: TGTGCCAGCAGTCTACCCGGTTGGGAGCAGTACTTC
D: NA
size: once
length: 12
J: TRBJ2-7
V: TRBV7-2

CDR3: CASSYSAGAAGANVLTF
DNA: TGTGCCAGCAGCTATTCGGCGGGGGCGGCTGGGGCCAACGTCCTGACTTTC
D: NA
size: NA
length: 17
J: TRBJ2-6
V: TRBV7-9

CDR3: CASSYSRDSKEKLFF
DNA: TGTGCCAGCAGTTACTCCCGGGACAGTAAGGAAAAACTGTTTTTT
D: TRBD1
size: few
length: 15
J: TRBJ1-4
V: TRBV2

CDR3: CASSYVQGAGELFF
DNA: TGTGCCAGCAGTTACGTCCAGGGGGCCGGGGAGCTGTTTTTT
D: TRBD1
size: NA
length: 14
J: TRBJ2-2
V: TRBV25-1

CDR3: CASSLAGASNQPQYF
DNA: TGTGCCAGCAGCTTAGCGGGGGCAAGCAATCAGCCCCAGTACTTC
D: NA
size: NA
length: 15
J: TRBJ2-5
V: TRBV7-2

CDR3: CSARDPVGDANYGYTF
DNA: TGCAGTGCTAGAGATCCGGTGGGGGATGCTAACTATGGCTACACCTTC
D: NA
size: few
length: 16
J: TRBJ1-2
V: TRBV20-1

CDR3: CAWSEGNGEQYF
DNA: TGTGCCTGGAGTGAGGGGAATGGCGAGCAGTACTTC
D: NA
size: many
length: 12
J: TRBJ2-7
V: TRBV30

CDR3: CSAPDRAETEAFF
DNA: TGCAGTGCTCCTGACAGGGCGGAAACTGAAGCTTTCTTT
D: TRBD1
size: few
length: 13
J: TRBJ1-1
V: TRBV20-1

CDR3: CASRSPGLEETQYF
DNA: TGTGCCAGCAGGTCTCCGGGACTAGAAGAGACCCAGTACTTC
D: TRBD2
size: few
length: 14
J: TRBJ2-5
V: TRBV5-4

CDR3: CASSLAVSVRVSGENVPTF
DNA: TGTGCCAGCAGCTTAGCTGTCTCGGTTAGGGTGAGCGGGGAGAACGTCCCGACTTTC
D: TRBD2
size: NA
length: 19
J: TRBJ2-6
V: TRBV7-9

CDR3: CASLRPGQGAYEQYF
DNA: TGTGCCAGCCTTAGACCGGGACAGGGGGCCTACGAGCAGTACTTC
D: TRBD1
size: NA
length: 15
J: TRBJ2-7
V: TRBV6-1

CDR3: CASSFYSEETQYF
DNA: TGTGCCAGCAGCTTTTACAGTGAAGAGACCCAGTACTTC
D: NA
size: few
length: 13
J: TRBJ2-5
V: TRBV13

CDR3: CASTPGADSNQPQHF
DNA: TGTGCCAGCACCCCGGGGGCAGATAGCAATCAGCCCCAGCATTTT
D: NA
size: NA
length: 15
J: TRBJ1-5
V: TRBV25-1

CDR3: CAISDSSDRVDSPLHF
DNA: TGTGCCATCAGTGACTCCTCGGACAGGGTAGATTCACCCCTCCACTTT
D: TRBD1
size: once
length: 16
J: TRBJ1-6
V: TRBV10-3

CDR3: CASSVGWPGELFF
DNA: TGTGCCAGCAGCGTAGGGTGGCCCGGGGAGCTGTTTTTT
D: NA
size: few
length: 13
J: TRBJ2-2
V: TRBV9

CDR3: CSARDDRGVYEQYF
DNA: TGCAGTGCTAGAGACGACAGGGGGGTCTACGAGCAGTACTTC
D: TRBD1
size: few
length: 14
J: TRBJ2-7
V: TRBV20-1

CDR3: CSARDSSLPNTGELFF
DNA: TGCAGTGCTAGAGATAGTAGCCTCCCGAACACCGGGGAGCTGTTTTTT
D: NA
size: NA
length: 16
J: TRBJ2-2
V: TRBV20-1

CDR3: CSVEGDLETQYF
DNA: TGCAGCGTTGAAGGGGATTTGGAGACCCAGTACTTC
D: NA
size: many
length: 12
J: TRBJ2-5
V: TRBV29-1

CDR3: CASSDVRGGTSYEQYF
DNA: TGTGCCAGCAGTGACGTCCGCGGTGGGACTTCCTACGAGCAGTACTTC
D: NA
size: many
length: 16
J: TRBJ2-7
V: TRBV2

CDR3: CATSSSRQGGDYGYTF
DNA: TGTGCCACCAGCAGCTCCAGGCAGGGGGGCGACTATGGCTACACCTTC
D: TRBD1
size: once
length: 16
J: TRBJ1-2
V: TRBV15

CDR3: CSVTSGQGGYTF
DNA: TGCAGCGTTACATCGGGACAGGGGGGCTACACCTTC
D: TRBD1
size: many
length: 12
J: TRBJ1-2
V: TRBV29-1